This T cell receptor (beta chain) was obtained from a study of T cell repertoires in cytomegalovirus infection. Overall study: An indication of both CMV infection and matching HLA type came from public TCR beta signatures.

In TCRdb, the reads were re-called with MiXCR into one record per CDR3 protein. The data contain nearly 450,000 distinct CDR3 sequences, under 40% of them seen just once; the ten biggest clones take up roughly 15%. Remarks on this clonotype: The antigen is undetermined.

The CDR3 sequence is 14 residues long. Germline CDR1 and CDR2: MGHDK and SYGVNS. V lost 2 bases, J lost 4 bases, and 9 bases lay in between. Study-wide findings and caveats: Ex vivo responses were dominated by HLA-C-restricted CMV-specific TCR beta clonotypes. Carriers of CMV plus the relevant HLA were identified by cumulative public TCR beta family frequency.

This TCR was sampled from a human donor in good health (CMV status not recorded). Some clones in this sample may be carry-over from other donors' samples. Sequenced material: PBMCs. V is TRBV25-1 and J is TRBJ2-1; D unresolved. The CDR3 nucleotides read TGTGCCAGCAGTGAACGGCGGTTATACAATGAGCAGTTCTTC. Protein sequence: CASSERRLYNEQFF. The full variable domain, with the rest looked up from reference TRBV25-1 and TRBJ2-1, is EADIYQTPRYLVIGTGKKITLECSQTMGHDKMYWYQQDPGMELHLIHYSYGVNSTEKGDLSSESTVSRIRTEHFPLTLESARPSHTSQYLCASSERRLYNEQFFGPGTRLTVL.